This TCR beta chain was identified in a study of CD8+ T cells in alopecia areata. Whole-study context: Each of the treated patients was given oral tofacitinib, 5 to 10 mg twice daily, for moderate-to-severe alopecia areata.

RNA, once extracted, was reverse transcribed into cDNA for use as the sequencing template. The data were produced by immunoSEQ multiplex PCR, yet TCRdb's version contains in-frame clones alone and is incomplete. Among 140,000 to 150,000 clones listed, roughly 48% were seen once. Germline V gene data show CDR1 as SQVTM and CDR2 as ANQGSEA. This CDR3 contains 14 residues. With 6 bases removed from V and 4 bases from J, the gap between germline ends came to 18 bases. Both peripheral blood and punch biopsies of lesional scalp skin were obtained from patients who had alopecia areata. This chain uses TRBV29-1 with TRBJ2-5; no firm D call. The receptor comes from a human donor with alopecia areata. The specimen was CD4+ T cells sorted from blood. The chain's CDR3 is CSVKVQLAGETQYF. CDR3 bases: TGCAGCGTGAAGGTACAGCTGGCAGGAGAGACCCAGTACTTC.